This T cell receptor (beta chain) comes out of a study of CD8 T cells in ankylosing spondylitis. Findings and caveats of the study: Earlier literature documents some of the motif variants in reactive arthritis synovial fluid and blood. Ankylosing spondylitis blood appeared to be characterized by a TCR beta motif of about 8 highly homologous variants. Enrichment of disease-linked clones was reportedly significant in matched ankylosing spondylitis synovial fluid.

Molecular-barcoded quantitative 5'-RACE produced these TCR beta libraries. TCRdb recomputed calls from the 5' RACE reads with MiXCR, one row per CDR3 protein. Seen here are some 840,000 distinct CDR3 sequences, about 12% observed once, and the top ten hold roughly 0.51%. The CDR3 has 13 residues. With V trimmed by 1 base and J by 4 bases, 0 bases remained unmatched. Looked up from germline, CDR1 is MNHEY and CDR2 is SVGAGI. This clonotype has a handful of counts. Its cognate antigen is unknown. Source material: blood, either unsorted or a sorted T cell fraction (not recorded which). This receptor was identified in a male donor with ankylosing spondylitis. This sequence joins TRBV6-5 and TRBJ2-5, with 7 bases lining up with TRBD1. The CDR3 DNA reads TGTGCCAGCAGTTACTGGACAGGAGAGACCCAGTACTTC. As protein: CASSYWTGETQYF.